These 8 T cell receptor beta chains came from one sample sequenced in a study of immune heterogeneity within non-small cell lung tumors. Each sample used around 600 ng of genomic DNA from bulk tumor tissue. Primary tumors were biopsied several times each, far apart, intraoperatively. Enrolled patients presented with newly diagnosed, previously untreated non-small cell lung cancer and underwent curative surgery. TCR beta CDR3 amplification used multiplex PCR with 32 V and 13 J primers. MiXCR, run by TCRdb on the multiplex PCR reads, gives a single entry per CDR3 protein. Of tens of thousands of distinct CDR3 sequences in the sample, about 30% were seen once. The source material was lung tumor tissue. The receptors originated from a man in his forties or fifties with non-small cell lung cancer.

This clonotype showed up many times. This rearrangement joins TRBV18 to TRBJ1-2; D is undetermined. The ends were cut back, 4 bases at V and 5 bases at J, with 14 bases in the middle. The CDR3 length is 14 residues. Germline values: CDR1 KGHSH, CDR2 LQKENI. The CDR3 sequence is CASSREEGPYGYTF. The CDR3, as DNA: TGTGCCAGCTCACGGGAAGAGGGCCCATATGGCTACACCTTC. The full variable domain, its missing parts supplied by reference TRBV18 and TRBJ1-2, is NAGVMQNPRHLVRRRGQEARLRCSPMKGHSHVYWYRQLPEEGLKFMVYLQKENIIDESGMPKERFSAEFPKEGPSILRIQQVVRGDSAAYFCASSREEGPYGYTFGSGTRLTVV.

This clonotype is classed as medium-sized. This rearrangement joins TRBV7-2 to TRBJ1-5; D not certain. This CDR3 spans 12 amino acids. The germline V gene has CDR1 SGHTA and CDR2 FQGNSA. The V and J ends lost 2 bases and 5 bases respectively, with 4 bases between them. The CDR3 loop is CASSLTDQPQHF. CDR3 coding DNA: TGTGCCAGCAGCTTAACTGATCAGCCCCAGCATTTT. The full variable domain, with the rest looked up from reference TRBV7-2 and TRBJ1-5, is GAGVSQSPSNKVTEKGKDVELRCDPISGHTALYWYRQSLGQGLEFLIYFQGNSAPDKSGLPSDRFSAERTGGSVSTLTIQRTQQEDSAVYLCASSLTDQPQHFGDGTRLSIL.

This clonotype was detected many times. The rearrangement links TRBV4-3 to TRBJ2-7; tentatively, D is TRBD1 or TRBD2 (5 bases each). The V and J ends lost 3 bases and 3 bases respectively, with 15 bases between them. The CDR3 spans 15 residues. Germline-derived CDR1 and CDR2 are LGHNA and YSLEER. This chain's CDR3 is CASSQPGDRIYEQYF. Written as DNA, the CDR3 is TGCGCCAGCAGCCAGCCCGGGGACCGAATCTACGAGCAGTACTTC.

V usage is TRBV28 and J usage is TRBJ1-2, with 9 nucleotides matching TRBD1. V gave up 5 bases and J gave up 9 bases; unmatched junction bases: 7. Germline CDR1 reads MDHEN; CDR2 reads SYDVKM. This CDR3 comprises 13 residues. The CDR3 coding sequence is TGTGCCAGCAGTCAGGGGACAGGGAGAAGCTACACCTTC. Protein sequence: CASSQGTGRSYTF.

Notes on this clonotype: A single base separates this from a much larger clone, so it may be a read error. The chain links TRBV27 to TRBJ1-6, with unresolved D. Germline V gene sequence: CDR1 MNHEY, CDR2 SMNVEV (reference sequence). V was trimmed by 6 bases and J by 10 bases, leaving 16 bases between them. CDR3 length: 14 residues. The CDR3 here is CASSQDVPVSPLHF. CDR3 DNA sequence: TGTGCCAGCAGCCAAGACGTGCCGGTGTCACCCCTCCACTTT.

Comment on this clonotype: A much larger clone sits a single nucleotide away, making a read error possible. This chain joins TRBV15 and TRBJ2-1; 8 bases map to TRBD1. The CDR3 has 16 amino acids. Unmatched junction bases numbered 14, after V lost 6 bases and J lost 7 bases. Germline lookup yields CDR1 LNHNV and CDR2 YYDKDF (reference sequence). The CDR3 is CATSSPSGQGKNEQFF. CDR3 in DNA: TGTGCCACCAGTTCTCCGTCAGGACAGGGTAAAAATGAGCAGTTCTTC. Variable domain in full (rest from reference TRBV15 and TRBJ2-1): DAMVIQNPRYQVTQFGKPVTLSCSQTLNHNVMYWYQQKSSQAPKLLFHYYDKDFNNEADTPDNFQSRRPNTSFCFLDIRSPGLGDTAMYLCATSSPSGQGKNEQFFGPGTRLTVL.

V gene TRBV20-1 combines with J gene TRBJ1-2; D perhaps matches TRBD1 (6 bases). Germline V lookup: CDR1 DFQATT, CDR2 SNEGSKA (reference sequence). The CDR3 loop spans 13 amino acids. V was clipped by 0 bases and J by 8 bases, with 13 bases between them. DNA for the CDR3: TGCAGTGCTAGAGATTTGAGGGGGAGGGGCTACACCTTC. Translation gives CSARDLRGRGYTF.

This clonotype was detected only a few times. J is TRBJ1-2 and V is TRBV6-1; TRBD1 aligns across 7 bases. CDR1 is MNHNS, CDR2 SASEGT, per germline. The CDR3 runs to 13 residues. Losses at the gene ends were 7 bases for V and 3 bases for J; bases not matched to a gene: 5. CDR3 nucleotide sequence: TGTGCCAGCACCAACAGGGGCGACTATGGCTACACCTTC. As protein: CASTNRGDYGYTF.